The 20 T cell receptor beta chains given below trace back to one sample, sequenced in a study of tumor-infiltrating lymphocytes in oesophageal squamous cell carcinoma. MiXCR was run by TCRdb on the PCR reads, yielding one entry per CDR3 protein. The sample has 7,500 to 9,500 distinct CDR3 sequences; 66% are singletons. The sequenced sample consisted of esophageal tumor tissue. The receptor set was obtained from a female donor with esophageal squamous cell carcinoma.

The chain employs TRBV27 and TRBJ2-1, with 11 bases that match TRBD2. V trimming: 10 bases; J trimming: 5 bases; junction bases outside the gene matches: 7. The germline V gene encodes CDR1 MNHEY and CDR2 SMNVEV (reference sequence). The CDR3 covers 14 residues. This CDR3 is CATYLAGGDNEQFF. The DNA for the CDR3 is TGTGCCACCTACCTAGCGGGGGGTGACAATGAGCAGTTCTTC.

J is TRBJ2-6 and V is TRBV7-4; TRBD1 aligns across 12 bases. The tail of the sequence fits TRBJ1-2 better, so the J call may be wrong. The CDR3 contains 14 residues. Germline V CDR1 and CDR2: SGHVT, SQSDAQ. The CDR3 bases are TGTGCCAGCAGCCCGGGACAGGGGGCAGATGGCTACACCTTC. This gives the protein CASSPGQGADGYTF.

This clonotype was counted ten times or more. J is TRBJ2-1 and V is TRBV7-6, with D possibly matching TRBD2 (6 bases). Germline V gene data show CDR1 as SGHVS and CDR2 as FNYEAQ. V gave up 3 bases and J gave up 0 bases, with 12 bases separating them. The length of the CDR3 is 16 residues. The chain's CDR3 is CASSFLTGDSYNEQFF. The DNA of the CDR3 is TGTGCCAGCAGCTTTTTAACGGGAGACTCCTACAATGAGCAGTTCTTC.

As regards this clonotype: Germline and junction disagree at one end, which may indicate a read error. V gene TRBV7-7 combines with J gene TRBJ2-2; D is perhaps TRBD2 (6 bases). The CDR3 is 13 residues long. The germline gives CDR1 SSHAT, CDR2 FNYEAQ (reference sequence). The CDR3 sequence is CASNIGGAGELFF. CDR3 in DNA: TGTGCTAGCAACATCGGGGGTGCCGGGGAGCTGTTTTTT.

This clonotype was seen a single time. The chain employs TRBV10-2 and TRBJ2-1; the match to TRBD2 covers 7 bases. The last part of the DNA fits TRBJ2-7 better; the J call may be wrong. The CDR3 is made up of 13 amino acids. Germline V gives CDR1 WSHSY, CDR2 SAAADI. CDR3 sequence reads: CASSAGGSYEQYF. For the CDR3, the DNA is TGCGCCAGCAGTGCCGGGGGGTCCTACGAGCAGTACTTC.

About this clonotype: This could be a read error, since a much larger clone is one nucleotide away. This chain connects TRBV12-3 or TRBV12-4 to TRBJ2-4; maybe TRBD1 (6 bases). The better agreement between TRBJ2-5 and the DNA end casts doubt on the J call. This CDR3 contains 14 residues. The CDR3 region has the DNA TGTGCCAGCAGTTTTTGGGACATCCGGGAGACCCAGTACTTC. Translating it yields CASSFWDIRETQYF.

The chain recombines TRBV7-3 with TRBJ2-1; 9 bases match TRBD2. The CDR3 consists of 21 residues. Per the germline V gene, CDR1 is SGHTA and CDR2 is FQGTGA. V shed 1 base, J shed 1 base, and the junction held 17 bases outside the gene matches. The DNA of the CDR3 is TGTGCCAGCAGCTTAAAGGGAGCCGGGACTAGCACACGTTCTTCCTACAATGAGCAGTTCTTC. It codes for CASSLKGAGTSTRSSYNEQFF.

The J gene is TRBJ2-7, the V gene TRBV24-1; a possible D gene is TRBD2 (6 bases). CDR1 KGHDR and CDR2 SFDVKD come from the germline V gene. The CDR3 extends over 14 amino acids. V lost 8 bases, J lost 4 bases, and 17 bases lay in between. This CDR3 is CATIHGGSRYEQYF. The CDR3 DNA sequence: TGTGCCACCATCCACGGAGGGAGTAGGTACGAGCAGTACTTC.

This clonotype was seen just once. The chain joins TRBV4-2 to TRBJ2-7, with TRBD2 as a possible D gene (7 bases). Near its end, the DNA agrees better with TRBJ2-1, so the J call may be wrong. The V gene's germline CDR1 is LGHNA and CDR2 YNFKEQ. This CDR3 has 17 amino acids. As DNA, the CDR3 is TGTGCCAGCAGCCCCATCCACAGCGGGACAAGCGCCTACGAGCAGTTCTTC. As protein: CASSPIHSGTSAYEQFF.

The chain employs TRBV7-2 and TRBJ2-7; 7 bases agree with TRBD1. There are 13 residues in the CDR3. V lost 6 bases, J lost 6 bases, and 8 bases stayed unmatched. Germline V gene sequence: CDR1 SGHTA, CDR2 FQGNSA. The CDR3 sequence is CASSLSDRAEQYF. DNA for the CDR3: TGTGCCAGCAGTCTCAGCGACAGGGCCGAGCAGTACTTC.

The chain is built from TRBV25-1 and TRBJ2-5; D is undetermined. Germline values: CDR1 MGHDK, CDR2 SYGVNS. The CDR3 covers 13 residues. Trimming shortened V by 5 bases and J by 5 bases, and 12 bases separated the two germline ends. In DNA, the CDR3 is TGTGCCAGCAGTTTACTCTCGGGCGAGACCCAGTACTTC. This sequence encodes CASSLLSGETQYF.

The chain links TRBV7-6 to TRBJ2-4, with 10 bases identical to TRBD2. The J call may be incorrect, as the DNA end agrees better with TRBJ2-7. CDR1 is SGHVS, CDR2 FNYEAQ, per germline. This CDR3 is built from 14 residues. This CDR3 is CASTVAGGTYEQYF. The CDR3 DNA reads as TGTGCCAGCACCGTAGCGGGAGGCACCTACGAGCAGTACTTC.

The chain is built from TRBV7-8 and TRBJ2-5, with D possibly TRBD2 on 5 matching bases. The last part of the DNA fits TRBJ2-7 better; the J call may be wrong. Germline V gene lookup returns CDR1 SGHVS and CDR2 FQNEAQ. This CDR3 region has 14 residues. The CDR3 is CASSLAGSVYEQYF. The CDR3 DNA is TGTGCCAGCAGCTTAGCGGGGAGTGTCTACGAGCAGTACTTC.

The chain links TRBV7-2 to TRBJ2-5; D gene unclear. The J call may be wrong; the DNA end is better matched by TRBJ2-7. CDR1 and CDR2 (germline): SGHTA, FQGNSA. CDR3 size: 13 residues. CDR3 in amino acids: CASSLGYSYEQYF. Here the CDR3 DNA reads TGTGCCAGCAGCTTAGGGTACTCCTACGAGCAGTACTTC.

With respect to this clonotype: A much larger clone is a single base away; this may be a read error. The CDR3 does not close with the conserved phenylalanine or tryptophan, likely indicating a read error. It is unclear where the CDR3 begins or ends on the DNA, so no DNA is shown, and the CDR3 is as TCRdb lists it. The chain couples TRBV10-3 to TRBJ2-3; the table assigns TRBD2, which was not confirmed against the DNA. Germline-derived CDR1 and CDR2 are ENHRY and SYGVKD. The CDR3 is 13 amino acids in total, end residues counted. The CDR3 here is CAIRSGDAIGYTL.

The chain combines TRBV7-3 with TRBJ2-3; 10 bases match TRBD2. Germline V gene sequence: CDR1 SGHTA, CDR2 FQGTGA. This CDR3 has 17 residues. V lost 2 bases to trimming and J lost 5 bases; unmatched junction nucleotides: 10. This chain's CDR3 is CASSLYSLAGELDTQYF. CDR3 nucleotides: TGTGCCAGCAGCTTATATTCCCTAGCGGGAGAATTAGATACGCAGTATTTT.

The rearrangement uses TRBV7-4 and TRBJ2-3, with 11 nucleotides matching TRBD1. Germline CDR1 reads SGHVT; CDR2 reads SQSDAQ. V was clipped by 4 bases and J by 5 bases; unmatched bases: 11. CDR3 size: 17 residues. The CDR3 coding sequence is TGTGCCAGCAGCTCCCCTCGTGGACAGGGGGCTGGAGATACGCAGTATTTT. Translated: CASSSPRGQGAGDTQYF.

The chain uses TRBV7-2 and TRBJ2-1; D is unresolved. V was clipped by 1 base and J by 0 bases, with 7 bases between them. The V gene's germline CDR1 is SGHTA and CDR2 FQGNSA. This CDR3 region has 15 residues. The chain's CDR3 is CASSLDLSSYNEQFF. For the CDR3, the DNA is TGTGCCAGCAGCTTAGATCTTAGCTCCTACAATGAGCAGTTCTTC.

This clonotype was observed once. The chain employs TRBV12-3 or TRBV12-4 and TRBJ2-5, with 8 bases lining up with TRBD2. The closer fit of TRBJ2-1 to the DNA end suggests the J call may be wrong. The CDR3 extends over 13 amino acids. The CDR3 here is CASRRGAYNEQFF. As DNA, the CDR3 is TGTGCCAGCAGGCGGGGGGCTTACAATGAGCAGTTCTTC.

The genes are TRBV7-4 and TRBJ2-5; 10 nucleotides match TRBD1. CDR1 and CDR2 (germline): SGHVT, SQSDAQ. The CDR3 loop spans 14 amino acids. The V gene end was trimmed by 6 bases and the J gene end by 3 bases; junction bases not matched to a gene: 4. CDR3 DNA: TGTGCCAGCAGACGGACAGGGGGAGAAGAGACCCAGTACTTC. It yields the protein CASRRTGGEETQYF.